Listed below are T cell receptor beta chains from one sample, sequenced in a study of blood T cell repertoires in COVID-19. Assay: immunoSEQ multiplex PCR; the TCRdb copy retains only in-frame clones and omits some. The data show roughly 67,000 clones, about 82% seen once. Sequenced material: peripheral blood. The receptor set was obtained from a man aged 50 or older with acute or convalescent COVID-19. The conserved cysteine and the conserved F or W are not part of the CDR3 here.

>TRBJ1-5|TRBV6-5
ASSKQGAGNQPQH
>TRBJ2-3|TRBV2
AANRIASLTDTQY
>TRBJ1-1|TRBV19
ASSHRKGMREEAF
>TRBJ2-5|TRBV21-1
ASSNGLTGTGEVTQY
>TRBJ1-2|TRBV25-1
ASSDAGAVYGYT
>TRBJ2-4|TRBV7-9
ASSGLTKNIQY
>TRBJ1-1|TRBV2
ASGLQNTEAF
>TRBJ2-4|TRBV5-6
ASSLRTGGNIQY
>TRBJ2-7|TRBV6-5
ASTVNWASYEQY
>TRBJ1-1|TRBV10-1
ASSGGLGGTEAF
>TRBJ1-2|TRBV4-2
ASSQVRGRSYT
>TRBJ2-5|TRBV7-8
ASSLALGAGGLRETQY
>TRBJ2-1|TRBV7-3
ASSLVVSGNEQF
>TRBJ2-1|TRBV7-9
ASSLIIGRQGVNNEQF
>TRBJ2-3|TRBV24-1
ATSDQDRGLTDTQY
>TRBJ1-4|TRBV11-2
ASSSSAGTGNEKLF
>TRBJ1-1|TRBV27
ASSPGFMGLTEAF
>TRBJ1-1|TRBV27
ASTSGRLNTEAF
>TRBJ1-5|TRBV7-2
ASSSSAHSSNQPQH
>TRBJ2-1|TRBV4-1
ASSQGTSTSGSYNEQF
>TRBJ2-4|TRBV6-5
ASSYSRGAKNIQY
>TRBJ1-6|TRBV3-1/TRBV3-2
ASSQGDLRGNSPLH
>TRBJ1-2|TRBV9
ASSAQAEGLWGYT
>TRBJ1-2|TRBV4-1
ASSRNTGDDYGYT
>TRBJ1-1|TRBV5-5
ASSLLSLAAEAF
>TRBJ1-3|TRBV19
ASSATGARSGNTIY
>TRBJ1-1|TRBV20-1
SARDLGEAF
>TRBJ2-7|TRBV13
ASSPGRGMDEQY
>TRBJ2-1|TRBV27
ASSFVLSDEQF
>TRBJ1-1|TRBV27
ASSLGRGAEAF
>TRBJ2-1|TRBV6-5
ASRRIGDYNEQF
>TRBJ1-6|TRBV6-5
AGKQGQSSPLH
>TRBJ2-5|TRBV5-1
ASSGGQSPQETQY
>TRBJ2-7|TRBV7-9
ASSLRSNEQY
>TRBJ1-1|TRBV5-1
ASSLQASNTEAF
>TRBJ1-1|TRBV9
ASSVAPGGRNTEAF
>TRBJ1-5|TRBV18
ASSPRQVDSNQPQH
>TRBJ1-6|TRBV3-1/TRBV3-2
ASSQDFRGLHNSPLH
>TRBJ2-1|TRBV13
ASSPRDRSYNEQF
>TRBJ1-4|TRBV10-3
ASQPGTGGEKLF
>TRBJ1-5|TRBV23-1
ASSLRGRNQPQH
>TRBJ2-3|TRBV7-3
ASSLTSGGNTDTQY
>TRBJ2-7|TRBV4-1
ASSQHPGGGPYEQY
>TRBJ2-1|TRBV11-2
ASSLSGYNEQF
>TRBJ2-2|TRBV5-1
ASSTGYGTGELF
>TRBJ2-1|TRBV6-2/TRBV6-3
ASSFLLAGGPYNEQF
>TRBJ2-7|TRBV27
ASSRLAERPYEQY
>TRBJ1-2|TRBV29-1
SVGTGGGYGYT
>TRBJ2-3|TRBV12-1
ASSSRDSFTDTQY
>TRBJ1-2|TRBV5-1
ASSLTANYGYT
>TRBJ1-3|TRBV30
ARDPGQGSGNTIY
>TRBJ2-2|TRBV7-2
ASSSTPRGSGELF
>TRBJ2-3|TRBV3-1/TRBV3-2
ASSPEFGSQDTQY